The 11 T cell receptor beta chains below were found in one sample sequenced in a study of blood T cell repertoires in COVID-19 (dated by TCRdb to 2019 to 2021). Libraries came from the immunoSEQ multiplex PCR assay. Here the immuneACCESS table is served through TCRdb, limited to in-frame sequences with V and J called. Missing clones are a known gap in these copies; in checked studies unresolved V genes cover under half, and the rest lacks a known reason. This sample lists 290,000 or so clones; approximately 89% were detected once. 2.2% of the sample is held by the ten biggest clonotypes. Source material: peripheral blood. The origin of the receptors is a woman aged 30 to 39 with COVID-19, enrolled during active disease.

The CDR3 spells CASSLVGQAETQYF. The CDR3 DNA is TGTGCCAGCAGTTTGGTTGGGCAGGCAGAGACCCAGTACTTC. The chain has TRBV27 and TRBJ2-5; D is undetermined. CDR1 is MNHEY and CDR2 is SMNVEV in the germline V gene (reference sequence). V was clipped by 3 bases and J by 4 bases, with 12 bases between them. The CDR3 spans 14 residues.

The chain couples TRBV12-2 to TRBJ2-1; the table's D call of TRBD1 was not tested on the DNA. TRBV12-2 is annotated as a pseudogene. The CDR3 sequence is 17 residues long. The CDR3 DNA sequence: TGTGCAAGTCGCTTAGCCGGGACAGGTGATCCGTCCAATGAGCAGTTCTTC. It yields the protein CASRLAGTGDPSNEQFF.

Details on this clone: The sample holds other DNA sequences that translate to the same CDR3. The chain has TRBV18 and TRBJ2-5; 7 bases are a match to TRBD1. V lost 3 bases to trimming and J lost 3 bases; unmatched junction nucleotides: 1. CDR1 KGHSH and CDR2 LQKENI come from the germline V gene. The CDR3 is made up of 13 amino acids. The CDR3 sequence is CASSPGQKETQYF. Here the CDR3 DNA reads TGTGCCAGCTCACCGGGACAGAAAGAGACCCAGTACTTC.

The rearrangement links TRBV6-5 to TRBJ1-2, with a tentative D call TRBD1 (5 bases). The CDR3 sequence is 13 residues long. V lost 7 bases and J lost 6, with 15 bases in between. The germline V gene encodes CDR1 MNHEY and CDR2 SVGAGI. CDR3 DNA sequence: TGTGCCAGCACGCTCAATTTACAGGATGGCTACACCTTC. Translated: CASTLNLQDGYTF.

For the CDR3, the DNA is TGTGCCAGCAGTGAAATTCCCGCCCGGACAGCCGACCAGGATCAGCCCCAGCATTTT. Amino acid sequence: CASSEIPARTADQDQPQHF. V is TRBV6-4 and J is TRBJ1-5; maybe TRBD1 (6 bases). The CDR3 loop spans 19 amino acids. Germline-derived CDR1 and CDR2 are MRHNA and SNTAGT. Trimming took off 3 bases at V and 5 bases at J, with 26 bases between the two ends.

J is TRBJ2-1 and V is TRBV4-1; D ambiguous. V was cut by 0 bases and J by 0 bases, with 9 bases left in between. Germline lookup yields CDR1 MGHRA and CDR2 YSYEKL. The CDR3 is made up of 16 amino acids. CDR3 sequence (DNA): TGCGCCAGCAGCCAAGATGGGCGAAGCTCCTACAATGAGCAGTTCTTC. Translating gives CASSQDGRSSYNEQFF.

Only one count was recorded for this clone. The J gene is TRBJ1-1, the V gene TRBV2; weak D call: TRBD1 (5 bases). The CDR3 covers 14 residues. V shed 2 bases and J shed 1 base, with 8 bases lying between them. Germline CDR1 and CDR2: SNHLY and FYNNEI. DNA for the CDR3: TGTGCCAGCAGTGAAAACGGGGGGAACACTGAAGCTTTCTTT. It specifies CASSENGGNTEAFF.

This rearrangement joins TRBV29-1 to TRBJ2-1; D possibly corresponds to TRBD1 (5 bases). Trimming left V 3 bases short and J 8 bases short, with 14 bases between. Per the germline V gene, CDR1 is SQVTM and CDR2 is ANQGSEA. The CDR3 runs 13 residues. The CDR3 loop reads CSVESIQGYEQFF. The CDR3 bases are TGCAGCGTTGAGTCGATCCAGGGCTATGAGCAGTTCTTC.

In this sample, this clone turned up once. The V call is TRBV5-6, the J call TRBJ2-7, with D tentatively TRBD2 (5 bases). The V gene's germline CDR1 is SGHDT and CDR2 YYEEEE. V shed 3 bases and J shed 0 bases, with 13 bases lying between them. The CDR3 runs to 15 residues. The CDR3 here is CASSSGYRSSYEQYF. The CDR3 DNA sequence: TGTGCCAGCAGCTCGGGGTATAGGAGCTCCTACGAGCAGTACTTC.

The chain links TRBV27 to TRBJ1-1; TRBD1 might be the D (6 bases). Germline CDR1 reads MNHEY; CDR2 reads SMNVEV (reference sequence). Trimming took 0 bases from V and 4 from J, leaving 12 bases between them. This CDR3 has 15 residues. In nucleotides, the CDR3 is TGTGCCAGCAGTTTATCAGGTGGGGGCCTCACTGAAGCTTTCTTT. Protein sequence: CASSLSGGGLTEAFF.

The genes are TRBV20-1 and TRBJ1-2, with TRBD1 identical over 9 bases. V shed 3 bases, J shed 5 bases, and the junction held 10 bases outside the gene matches. In germline, CDR1 is DFQATT, CDR2 SNEGSKA (reference sequence). This CDR3 comprises 15 residues. The CDR3 sequence: CSASLGQGSSYGYTF. In DNA, the CDR3 is TGCAGTGCTAGTTTGGGACAGGGATCGTCTTATGGCTACACCTTC.